A single sample gave rise to the 18 T cell receptor beta chains below, sequenced in a study of T-cell memory formation after mild COVID-19. One entry per CDR3 protein results from TCRdb running MiXCR on the 5' RACE reads. The profile shows under 450,000 distinct CDR3 sequences, approximately 14% of them singletons. Material for sequencing was PBMCs or a T cell subset sorted from them (not recorded which). These receptors originate from a man younger than 30 who had mild COVID-19 (a few samples of this study predate the infection). Cell type and time point are not known.

Ten or more counts support this clonotype. The rearrangement links TRBV20-1 to TRBJ1-2, with D unclear. V was pared by 3 bases and J by 4 bases, with 12 bases between. Per germline, CDR1 DFQATT and CDR2 SNEGSKA (reference sequence). The CDR3 is 13 amino acids. Here the CDR3 reads CSASAQSFYGYTF. CDR3 coding DNA: TGCAGTGCTAGTGCTCAGTCATTCTATGGCTACACCTTC.

In this sample, this clonotype turned up a few times. The V call is TRBV5-1, the J call TRBJ2-7; perhaps TRBD1 as D (6 bases). The germline V and J ends were trimmed by 4 bases and 0 bases, with 14 bases remaining between them. The germline CDR1 and CDR2 sequences are SGHRS and YFSETQ. The CDR3 has 15 residues. This CDR3 reads CASSLSTGSSYEQYV. The CDR3 bases are TGCGCCAGCAGCCTTTCGACAGGTAGCTCCTACGAGCAGTACGTC.

This clonotype was recorded a few times. The chain links TRBV4-2 to TRBJ1-5, with unresolved D. In germline, CDR1 is LGHNA, CDR2 YNFKEQ. V dropped 3 bases and J dropped 0 bases, with 12 bases sitting between them. The CDR3 loop spans 16 amino acids. The CDR3 here is CASSHIGRNSNQPQHF. DNA for the CDR3: TGTGCCAGCAGCCATATCGGCAGAAATAGCAATCAGCCCCAGCATTTT.

V usage is TRBV7-6 and J usage is TRBJ2-7, with 9 positions matching TRBD1. The CDR3 is made up of 15 amino acids. The junction had 8 bases not matched to a gene; V was cut back by 6 bases and J by 2 bases. Per germline, CDR1 SGHVS and CDR2 FNYEAQ. The CDR3: CASSLKGTGPYEQYF. In DNA form, the CDR3 reads TGTGCCAGCAGTCTCAAAGGGACAGGGCCCTACGAGCAGTACTTC. Full variable domain (missing parts from reference TRBV7-6 and TRBJ2-7): GAGVSQSPRYKVTKRGQDVALRCDPISGHVSLYWYRQALGQGPEFLTYFNYEAQQDKSGLPNDRFSAERPEGSISTLTIQRTEQRDSAMYRCASSLKGTGPYEQYFGPGTRLTVT.

In this sample, this clonotype turned up a few times. This rearrangement joins TRBV24-1 to TRBJ2-3, with a weak D call TRBD1 (7 bases). CDR3 size: 14 residues. V dropped 9 bases and J dropped 2 bases, with 14 bases sitting between them. CDR1 KGHDR and CDR2 SFDVKD come from the germline V gene. This CDR3 reads CATGGQGDTDTQYF. The CDR3 DNA reads as TGTGCCACCGGAGGGCAGGGGGACACAGATACGCAGTATTTT.

This chain links TRBV7-6 with TRBJ1-5, with D hard to call. This CDR3 is built from 13 residues. V lost 4 bases and J lost 10, with 14 bases in between. Germline V gives CDR1 SGHVS, CDR2 FNYEAQ. The CDR3 is CASSYSPVDPQHF. DNA of the CDR3: TGTGCCAGCAGCTACTCGCCCGTTGATCCCCAGCATTTT.

This clonotype was detected many times. The chain links TRBV12-3 or TRBV12-4 to TRBJ2-1, with TRBD2 matching over 7 bases. The V gene end was trimmed by 7 bases and the J gene end by 0 bases; junction bases not matched to a gene: 9. The CDR3 sequence is 16 residues long. The CDR3 is CASTTRLASSYNEQFF. In nucleotides, the CDR3 is TGTGCCAGCACCACAAGACTAGCAAGCTCCTACAATGAGCAGTTCTTC.

The chain employs TRBV7-3 and TRBJ2-1, with 14 bases fitting TRBD2. J gave up 9 bases and V 2 bases, and 6 bases lay outside the gene matches. Germline CDR1 is SGHTA and CDR2 is FQGTGA. There are 16 residues in the CDR3. The CDR3, as DNA: TGTGCCAGCAGCTTAGCCCCGGGACTAGCGGGGGTTGAGCAGTTCTTC. Protein: CASSLAPGLAGVEQFF.

The table lists this clonotype with a few counts. The chain has TRBV7-3 and TRBJ2-1; 8 bases agree with TRBD2. In germline, CDR1 is SGHTA, CDR2 FQGTGA. V shed 8 bases, J shed 0 bases, and the junction held 3 bases outside the gene matches. The CDR3 runs to 14 residues. In DNA form, the CDR3 reads TGTGCCAGCGCCCGGGGGGGCTCCTACAATGAGCAGTTCTTC. This translates into CASARGGSYNEQFF.

The chain uses TRBV24-1 and TRBJ2-2; 11 nucleotides agree with TRBD1. Germline V lookup: CDR1 KGHDR, CDR2 SFDVKD. V trimming: 0 bases; J trimming: 6 bases; junction bases outside the gene matches: 5. The CDR3 extends over 17 amino acids. In DNA, the CDR3 is TGTGCCACCAGTGATTTGACTAGGGACAGGGGGGCCGGGGAGCTGTTTTTT. It translates to CATSDLTRDRGAGELFF.

This clonotype occurred a few times. This chain joins TRBV19 and TRBJ1-1; D is undetermined. There are 15 residues in the CDR3. CDR1 LNHDA and CDR2 SQIVND come from the germline V gene (reference sequence). V was shortened by 3 bases and J by 1 base, with 12 bases between the two germline ends. As DNA, the CDR3 is TGTGCCAGTAGTATTACGTTCGGAGGGAACACTGAAGCTTTCTTT. Translation gives CASSITFGGNTEAFF.

The genes are TRBV18 and TRBJ1-5; TRBD1 aligns across 7 bases. V trimming: 3 bases; J trimming: 2 bases; junction bases outside the gene matches: 7. CDR1 is KGHSH and CDR2 is LQKENI in the germline V gene. This CDR3 has 16 residues. In DNA, the CDR3 is TGTGCCAGCTCACCGAGGGGGCAGGGAGGCAATCAGCCCCAGCATTTT. As protein: CASSPRGQGGNQPQHF.

The chain uses TRBV20-1 and TRBJ1-2; D is unclear. Germline loops: CDR1 DFQATT, CDR2 SNEGSKA (reference sequence). This CDR3 comprises 14 residues. V was clipped by 3 bases and J by 0 bases, with 11 bases between them. The CDR3 loop is CSARRGNSNYGYTF. The CDR3 nucleotides read TGCAGTGCTAGGCGGGGTAATTCTAACTATGGCTACACCTTC.

The table lists this clonotype with many counts. The V call is TRBV7-8, the J call TRBJ2-7; D is unresolved. There are 13 residues in the CDR3. The germline V gene encodes CDR1 SGHVS and CDR2 FQNEAQ. Trimming cost V 4 bases and J 0 bases, with 7 bases left between them. The CDR3 DNA reads as TGTGCCAGCAGCTCAGAGTCCTCCTACGAGCAGTACTTC. Translating gives CASSSESSYEQYF.

This clonotype occurred a few times. The chain uses TRBV5-6 and TRBJ2-2, with D hard to call. Germline V CDR1 and CDR2: SGHDT, YYEEEE. CDR3 size: 15 residues. V lost 0 bases and J 2 bases, leaving 8 bases between the germline ends. CDR3 region: CASSLAETNTGELFF. CDR3 coding DNA: TGTGCCAGCAGCTTGGCCGAAACTAACACCGGGGAGCTGTTTTTT. The variable domain in full, completed from reference TRBV5-6 and TRBJ2-2, reads DAGVTQSPTHLIKTRGQQVTLRCSPKSGHDTVSWYQQALGQGPQFIFQYYEEEERQRGNFPDRFSGHQFPNYSSELNVNALLLGDSALYLCASSLAETNTGELFFGEGSRLTVL.

The V gene is TRBV4-3, the J gene TRBJ2-4; D perhaps matches TRBD2 (5 bases). V was pared by 1 base and J by 5 bases, with 9 bases between. From germline, CDR1 is LGHNA and CDR2 YSLEER. The CDR3 is made up of 14 amino acids. Here the CDR3 DNA reads TGCGCCAGCAGCCAAGGGCTCGGGGAAAACATTCAGTACTTC. Amino acids: CASSQGLGENIQYF.

The rearrangement uses TRBV20-1 and TRBJ2-7; TRBD2 agrees at 8 bases. The germline V gene has CDR1 DFQATT and CDR2 SNEGSKA (reference sequence). The CDR3 covers 13 residues. CDR3 sequence (DNA): TGCAGGTCGGGGGGGTCAAACTCCTACGAGCAGTACGTC. It translates to CRSGGSNSYEQYV.

The chain combines TRBV5-6 with TRBJ2-2; D may correspond to TRBD1 or TRBD2 (5 bases each). Germline assignment: CDR1 SGHDT and CDR2 YYEEEE. This CDR3 spans 13 amino acids. Trimming left V 7 bases short and J 6 bases short, with 13 bases between. The CDR3 DNA is TGTGCCAGCTGCCAGGGAGTCCCCGGGGAGCTGTTTTTT. The encoded protein is CASCQGVPGELFF.